Below are 2 T cell receptor beta chains sequenced from a single sample in a study of cytomegalovirus exposure and HLA in healthy donors. This PCR relied on a set of 60 Vbeta primers and 13 Jbeta primers. Measured with immunoSEQ multiplex PCR; TCRdb has only the in-frame clones, and not every one. This table has under 200,000 clones, roughly 70% appearing once. Specimen: PBMCs. These TCRs come from a girl aged 10-17 years in good health and CMV-seronegative.

This clone occurred a few times. This rearrangement joins TRBV2 to TRBJ1-1; D gene uncertain. V lost 6 bases to trimming and J lost 7 bases, with 9 bases between them. Germline assignment: CDR1 SNHLY and CDR2 FYNNEI. There are 11 residues in the CDR3. Here the CDR3 DNA reads TGTGCCAGCAGGCCAGGTGGTGAAGCTTTCTTT. Protein product: CASRPGGEAFF. The whole variable domain, remainder taken from reference TRBV2 and TRBJ1-1, is EPEVTQTPSHQVTQMGQEVILRCVPISNHLYFYWYRQILGQKVEFLVSFYNNEISEKSEIFDDQFSVERPDGSNFTLKIRSTKLEDSAMYFCASRPGGEAFFGQGTRLTVV.

V usage is TRBV19 and J usage is TRBJ1-5; the D gene is possibly TRBD1 (5 bases). The CDR3 is made up of 13 amino acids. Trimming removed 6 bases from V and 7 bases from J, with 13 bases in between. CDR1 and CDR2 from the germline V gene are LNHDA and SQIVND (reference sequence). This chain's CDR3 is CASSPGLWQPQHF. The CDR3 DNA sequence: TGTGCCAGTAGCCCGGGACTCTGGCAGCCCCAGCATTTT.